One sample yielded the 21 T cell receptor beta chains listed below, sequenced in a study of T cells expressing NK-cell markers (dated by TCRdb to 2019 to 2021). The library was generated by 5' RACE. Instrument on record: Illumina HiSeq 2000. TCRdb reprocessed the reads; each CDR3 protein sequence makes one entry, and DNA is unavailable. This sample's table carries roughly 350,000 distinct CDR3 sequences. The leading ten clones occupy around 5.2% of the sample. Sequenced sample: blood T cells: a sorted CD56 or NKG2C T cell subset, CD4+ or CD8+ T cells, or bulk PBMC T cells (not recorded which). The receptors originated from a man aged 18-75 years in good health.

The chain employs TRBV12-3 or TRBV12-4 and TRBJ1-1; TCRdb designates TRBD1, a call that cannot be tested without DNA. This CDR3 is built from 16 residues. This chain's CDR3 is CASSLRDRVMNTEAFF.

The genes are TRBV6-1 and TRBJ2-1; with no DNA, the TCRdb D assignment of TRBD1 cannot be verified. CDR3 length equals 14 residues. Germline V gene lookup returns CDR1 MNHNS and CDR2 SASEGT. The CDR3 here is CASVPPGTGVSKFF.

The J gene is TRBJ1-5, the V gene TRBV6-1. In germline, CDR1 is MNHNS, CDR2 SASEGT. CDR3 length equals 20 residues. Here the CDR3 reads CASSEGAPPGLAFGAQPQHF.

The CDR3 sequence is CSVSLGQGSDGYTF. The chain has TRBV29-1 and TRBJ1-2; as DNA is missing, the TRBD1 call by TCRdb cannot be tested. Germline CDR1 is SQVTM and CDR2 is ANQGSEA. This CDR3 has 14 residues.

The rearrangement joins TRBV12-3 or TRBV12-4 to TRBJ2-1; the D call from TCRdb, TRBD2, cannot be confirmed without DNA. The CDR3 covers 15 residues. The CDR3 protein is CASSSGDYPYNEQFF.

The CDR3 sequence: CASSQDGLEQETQYF. V is TRBV4-2 and J is TRBJ2-5. The CDR3 contains 15 residues. Germline assignment: CDR1 LGHNA and CDR2 YNFKEQ.

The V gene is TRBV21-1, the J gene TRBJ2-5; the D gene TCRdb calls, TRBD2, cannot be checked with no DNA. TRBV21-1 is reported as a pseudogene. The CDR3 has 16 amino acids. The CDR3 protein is CASSKDWTSGQETQYF.

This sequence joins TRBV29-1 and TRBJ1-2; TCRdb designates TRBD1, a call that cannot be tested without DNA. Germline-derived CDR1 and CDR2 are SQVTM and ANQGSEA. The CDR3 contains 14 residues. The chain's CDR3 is CSVADRGQGYGYTF. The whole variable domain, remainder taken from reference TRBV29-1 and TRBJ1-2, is SAVISQKPSRDICQRGTSLTIQCQVDSQVTMMFWYRQQPGQSLTLIATANQGSEATYESGFVIDKFPISRPNLTFSTLTVSNMSPEDSSIYLCSVADRGQGYGYTFGSGTRLTVV.

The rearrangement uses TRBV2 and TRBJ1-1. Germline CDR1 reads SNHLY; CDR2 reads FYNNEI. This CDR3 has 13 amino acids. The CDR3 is CASSEWWNTEAFF.

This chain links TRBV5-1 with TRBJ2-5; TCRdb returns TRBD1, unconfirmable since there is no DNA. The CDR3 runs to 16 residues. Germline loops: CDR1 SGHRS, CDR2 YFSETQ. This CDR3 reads CASSQTGTGLGETQYF.

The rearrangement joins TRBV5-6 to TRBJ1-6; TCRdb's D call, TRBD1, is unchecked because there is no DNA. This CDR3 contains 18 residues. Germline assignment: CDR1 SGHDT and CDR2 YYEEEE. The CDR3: CASSLRGTGGSWGSPLHF.

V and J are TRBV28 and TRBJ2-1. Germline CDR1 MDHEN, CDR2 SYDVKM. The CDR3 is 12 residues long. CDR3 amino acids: CASSLSQPQPVF.

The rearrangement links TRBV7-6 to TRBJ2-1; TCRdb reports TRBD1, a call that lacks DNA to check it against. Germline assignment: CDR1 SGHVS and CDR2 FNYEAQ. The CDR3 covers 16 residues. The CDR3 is CASSLLSGQGFDEQFF.

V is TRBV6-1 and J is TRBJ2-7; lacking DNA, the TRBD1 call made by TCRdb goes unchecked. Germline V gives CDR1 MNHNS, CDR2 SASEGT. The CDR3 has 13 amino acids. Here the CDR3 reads CASSTDRAGEQYF.

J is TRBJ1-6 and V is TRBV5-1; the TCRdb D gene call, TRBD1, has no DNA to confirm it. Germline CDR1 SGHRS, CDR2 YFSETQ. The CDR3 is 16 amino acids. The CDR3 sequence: CASSSRGQGFNSPLHF.

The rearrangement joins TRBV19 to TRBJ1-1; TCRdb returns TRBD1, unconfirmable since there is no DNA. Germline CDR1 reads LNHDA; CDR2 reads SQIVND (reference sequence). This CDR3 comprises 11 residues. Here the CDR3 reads CASGRQSEAFF.

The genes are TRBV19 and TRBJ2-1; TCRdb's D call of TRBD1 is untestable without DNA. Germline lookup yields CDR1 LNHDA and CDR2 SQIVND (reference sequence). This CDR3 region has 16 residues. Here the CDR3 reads CASSIVGQGAPNEQFF.

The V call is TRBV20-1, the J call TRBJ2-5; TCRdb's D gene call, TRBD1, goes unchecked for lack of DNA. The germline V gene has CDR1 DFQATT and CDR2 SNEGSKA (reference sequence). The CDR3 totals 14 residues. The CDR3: CSAIRDTLTGTQYF.

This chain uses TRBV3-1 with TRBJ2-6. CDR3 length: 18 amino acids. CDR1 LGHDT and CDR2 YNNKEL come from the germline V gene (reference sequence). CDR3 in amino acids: CASSQVVQVFSGANVLTF.

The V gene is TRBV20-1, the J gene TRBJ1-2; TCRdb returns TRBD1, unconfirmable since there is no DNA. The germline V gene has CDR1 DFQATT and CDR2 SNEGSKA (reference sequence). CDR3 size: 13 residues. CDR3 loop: CSASAGGSYGYTF.

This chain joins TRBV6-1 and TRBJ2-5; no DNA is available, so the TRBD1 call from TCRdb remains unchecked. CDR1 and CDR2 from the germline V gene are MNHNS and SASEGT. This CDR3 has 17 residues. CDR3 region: CASSGTWTGVAGETQYF.